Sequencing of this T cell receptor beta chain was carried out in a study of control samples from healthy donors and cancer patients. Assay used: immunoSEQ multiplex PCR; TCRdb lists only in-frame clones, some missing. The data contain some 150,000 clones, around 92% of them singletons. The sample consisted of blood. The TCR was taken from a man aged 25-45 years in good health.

This CDR3 is CASSQIGAGNSNQPQHF. The CDR3 DNA reads as TGCGCCAGCAGTCAAATCGGGGCGGGGAATAGCAATCAGCCCCAGCATTTT. This chain uses TRBV23-1 with TRBJ1-5, with a possible D match to TRBD1 (5 bases). TRBV23-1 is an ORF, with its function uncertain. Trimming pared 2 bases from V and 0 bases from J, leaving 14 bases between. The CDR3 runs 17 residues.